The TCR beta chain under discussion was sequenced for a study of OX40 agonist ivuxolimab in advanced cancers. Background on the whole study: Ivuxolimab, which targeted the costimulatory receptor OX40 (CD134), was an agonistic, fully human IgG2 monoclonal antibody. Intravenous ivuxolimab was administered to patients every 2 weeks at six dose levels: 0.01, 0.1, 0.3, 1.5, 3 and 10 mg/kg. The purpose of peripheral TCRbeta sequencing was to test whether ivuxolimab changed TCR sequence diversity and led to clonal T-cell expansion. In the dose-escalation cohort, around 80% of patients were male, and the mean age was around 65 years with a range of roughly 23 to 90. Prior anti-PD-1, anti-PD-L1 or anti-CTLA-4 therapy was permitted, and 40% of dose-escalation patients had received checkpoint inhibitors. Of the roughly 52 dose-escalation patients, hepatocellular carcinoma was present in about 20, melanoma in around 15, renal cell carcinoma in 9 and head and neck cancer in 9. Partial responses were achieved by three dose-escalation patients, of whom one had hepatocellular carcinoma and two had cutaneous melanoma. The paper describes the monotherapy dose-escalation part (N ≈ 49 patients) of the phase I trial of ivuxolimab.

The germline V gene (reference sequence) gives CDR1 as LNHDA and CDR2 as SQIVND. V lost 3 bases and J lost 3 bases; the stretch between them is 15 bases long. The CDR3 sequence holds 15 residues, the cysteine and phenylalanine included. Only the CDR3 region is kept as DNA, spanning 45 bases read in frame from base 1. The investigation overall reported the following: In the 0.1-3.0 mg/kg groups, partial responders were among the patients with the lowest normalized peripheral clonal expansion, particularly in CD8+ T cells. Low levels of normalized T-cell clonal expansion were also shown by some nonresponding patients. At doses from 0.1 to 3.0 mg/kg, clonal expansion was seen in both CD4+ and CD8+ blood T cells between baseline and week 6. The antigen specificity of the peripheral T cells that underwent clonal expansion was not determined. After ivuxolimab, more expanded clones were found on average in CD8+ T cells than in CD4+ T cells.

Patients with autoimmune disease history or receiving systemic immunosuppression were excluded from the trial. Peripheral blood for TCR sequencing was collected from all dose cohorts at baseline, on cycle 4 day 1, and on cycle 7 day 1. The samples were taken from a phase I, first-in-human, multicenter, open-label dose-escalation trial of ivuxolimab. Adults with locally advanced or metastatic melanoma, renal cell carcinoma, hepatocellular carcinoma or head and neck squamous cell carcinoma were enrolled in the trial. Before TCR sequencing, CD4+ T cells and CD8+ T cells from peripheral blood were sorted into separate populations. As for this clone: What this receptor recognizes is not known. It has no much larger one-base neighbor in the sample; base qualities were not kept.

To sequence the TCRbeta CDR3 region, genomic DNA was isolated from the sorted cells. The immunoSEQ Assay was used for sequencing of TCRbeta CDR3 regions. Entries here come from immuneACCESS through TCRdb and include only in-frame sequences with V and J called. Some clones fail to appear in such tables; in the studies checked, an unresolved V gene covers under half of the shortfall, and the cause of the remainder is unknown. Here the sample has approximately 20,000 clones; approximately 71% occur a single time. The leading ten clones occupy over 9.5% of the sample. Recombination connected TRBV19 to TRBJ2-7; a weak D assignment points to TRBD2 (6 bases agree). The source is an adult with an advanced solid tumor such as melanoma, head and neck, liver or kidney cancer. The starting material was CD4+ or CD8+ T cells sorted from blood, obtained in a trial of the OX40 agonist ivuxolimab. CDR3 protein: CASSIEVADYYEQYF. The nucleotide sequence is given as TGTGCCAGTAGTATTGAGGTAGCGGACTACTACGAGCAGTACTTC. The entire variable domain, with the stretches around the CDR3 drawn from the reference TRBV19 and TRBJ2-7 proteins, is DGGITQSPKYLFRKEGQNVTLSCEQNLNHDAMYWYRQDPGQGLRLIYYSQIVNDFQKGDIAEGYSVSREKKESFPLTVTSAQKNPTAFYLCASSIEVADYYEQYFGPGTRLTVT.